This TCR beta chain was captured in a study of blood T cell repertoires in COVID-19. Germline V gene data show CDR1 as SNHLY and CDR2 as FYNNEI. This CDR3 comprises 14 residues. Trimming removed 6 bases from V and 4 bases from J; junction bases left unmatched: 5. Repertoires were generated with immunoSEQ multiplex PCR, while TCRdb's copy carries only in-frame clones and drops some. The table has 270,000 or so clones, approximately 88% seen once. The TCR sequence derives from a woman in her thirties or forties with acute COVID-19. The sequencing input was PBMCs or T cells enriched from blood (not recorded which). The genes are TRBV2 and TRBJ1-5, with 8 bases identical to TRBD1. The chain's CDR3 is CASRPGQVNQPQHF. For the CDR3, the DNA is TGTGCCAGCAGGCCGGGACAGGTGAATCAGCCCCAGCATTTT.